This TCR beta chain was captured by sequencing in a study of CD8 T cells in Susac syndrome. A quantity of 0.5 to 1 ug RNA underwent reverse transcription using random hexamers. MiXCR, applied by TCRdb to the immunoSEQ multiplex PCR reads, yields one record per CDR3 protein. The repertoire has 170,000 or so distinct CDR3 sequences, approximately 95% of them found once; the top ten carry roughly 0.1%. Looked up from germline, CDR1 is SGHNT and CDR2 is YYREEE (reference sequence). CDR3 length: 13 amino acids. Trimming stripped 4 bases from V and 9 bases from J, with 16 bases between. The sequence derives from a human donor with multiple sclerosis. Sequencing was done on a sample of CD4+ T cells from PBMCs. The rearrangement joins TRBV5-4 to TRBJ1-2; possible D gene TRBD1, 6 bases. CDR3 in amino acids: CASSQGTDLRYTF. For the CDR3, the DNA is TGTGCCAGCAGCCAGGGGACCGACCTACGCTACACCTTC.